Presented here are 5 T cell receptor beta chains from one specimen sequenced in a study of cytomegalovirus exposure and HLA in healthy donors. 13 Jbeta primers and 60 Vbeta primers were used for the PCR. Data came from immunoSEQ multiplex PCR; TCRdb stores just in-frame clones and leaves some out. The data contain 100,000 to 150,000 clones, approximately 73% of them singletons. The specimen was PBMCs. The origin of the receptors is a man between 60 and 70 years old in good health and CMV-seropositive.

The chain carries TRBV6-1 and TRBJ2-1; no clear D gene. The germline V gene has CDR1 MNHNS and CDR2 SASEGT. This CDR3 spans 12 amino acids. Trimming left V 8 bases short and J 6 bases short, with 11 bases between. This chain's CDR3 is CASSQASNEQFF. The CDR3 nucleotides are TGTGCCAGCTCCCAGGCATCCAATGAGCAGTTCTTC.

The rearrangement links TRBV19 to TRBJ2-3, with 7 nucleotides matching TRBD1. Looked up from germline, CDR1 is LNHDA and CDR2 is SQIVND (reference sequence). The CDR3 totals 14 residues. V lost 4 bases to trimming and J lost 3 bases; unmatched junction nucleotides: 4. CDR3 protein: CASSTTGMTDTQYF. CDR3 nucleotides: TGTGCCAGTAGTACGACAGGGATGACAGATACGCAGTATTTT.

This clone has just a few counts. The rearrangement joins TRBV6-5 to TRBJ2-3, with 7 positions matching TRBD1. The CDR3 length is 14 residues. From germline, CDR1 is MNHEY and CDR2 SVGAGI. Trimming at V came to 3 bases and at J to 5 bases, leaving 5 bases not matched to a gene. This CDR3 reads CASSYSNRGDTQYF. The CDR3 region has the DNA TGTGCCAGCAGTTATAGTAACAGGGGAGATACGCAGTATTTT.

The V gene is TRBV7-8, the J gene TRBJ1-5, with D possibly TRBD1 on 6 matching bases. Per the germline V gene, CDR1 is SGHVS and CDR2 is FQNEAQ. The V gene lost 7 bases and the J gene lost 6 bases, with 19 bases spanning the gap. The length of the CDR3 is 15 residues. CDR3 bases: TGTGCCAGCACCCACACCACAGGGTTTGGTCAGCCCCAGCATTTT. Protein: CASTHTTGFGQPQHF.

V gene TRBV6-1 combines with J gene TRBJ1-2; 9 bases line up with TRBD1. CDR1 and CDR2 from the germline V gene are MNHNS and SASEGT. V was clipped by 6 bases and J by 0 bases; unmatched bases: 5. The length of the CDR3 is 15 residues. CDR3: CASSTGTGTNYGYTF. CDR3 in DNA: TGTGCCAGCAGCACCGGGACAGGGACTAACTATGGCTACACCTTC.